This is a list of T cell receptor beta chains from one sample in a study of blood T cell repertoires in COVID-19. Generated by immunoSEQ multiplex PCR, the TCRdb table keeps only in-frame clones and is missing some. The sample contains about 55,000 clones, roughly 79% of which appear only once. The source material was peripheral blood. These receptors all stem from a human donor in a cohort sampled during active COVID-19. Each CDR3 is given with its conserved first and last residue. Each record gives: clone size, D gene, J gene, V gene, CDR3 protein, CDR3 DNA. D genes are given only for firm matches. Rows may omit the clone size; those that give it use once, few, many or a size class.

>NA|NA|TRBJ2-3|TRBV7-2
CASSPLLARTQYF
TGTGCCAGCAGCCCTTTACTAGCACGAACGCAGTATTTT
>NA|NA|TRBJ2-3|TRBV6-1
CASSEGGETDTQYF
TGTGCCAGCAGTGAAGGGGGGGAAACAGATACGCAGTATTTT
>once|TRBD2|TRBJ2-2|TRBV2
CATLAGALQVGELFF
TGTGCCACCTTAGCGGGAGCTCTCCAGGTCGGGGAGCTGTTTTTT
>NA|NA|TRBJ2-7|TRBV2
CASSADRYSSYEQYF
TGTGCCAGCAGCGCAGACAGATATTCTTCCTACGAGCAGTACTTC
>NA|NA|TRBJ1-2|TRBV2
CASTRTGLVKGYTF
TGTGCCAGCACCAGAACAGGGTTGGTAAAGGGCTACACCTTC
>NA|NA|TRBJ2-3|TRBV6-6
CASSYRGTHTDTQYF
TGTGCCAGCAGTTACCGGGGAACTCACACAGATACGCAGTATTTT
>NA|TRBD1|TRBJ1-3|TRBV29-1
CSVGDRRGNTIYF
TGCAGCGTTGGGGACAGGCGTGGAAACACCATATATTTT
>few|TRBD2|TRBJ2-3|TRBV6-2/TRBV6-3
CASSSTPNGLAGVTDTQYF
TGTGCCAGCAGTTCCACTCCTAATGGACTAGCGGGGGTCACAGATACGCAGTATTTT
>few|TRBD2|TRBJ2-3|TRBV7-2
CASSLGPAGVSTDTQYF
TGTGCCAGCAGTCTGGGGCCAGCGGGGGTTAGCACAGATACGCAGTATTTT
>NA|NA|TRBJ2-7|TRBV9
CASSAPGGEGEQYF
TGTGCCAGCAGCGCCCCCGGAGGGGAAGGCGAGCAGTACTTC
>NA|TRBD1|TRBJ2-5|TRBV19
CASSGPGQGTETQYF
TGTGCCAGTAGTGGACCGGGACAGGGAACTGAGACCCAGTACTTC
>NA|TRBD1|TRBJ1-1|TRBV5-8
CASRKTGVTEAFF
TGTGCCAGCAGGAAAACAGGGGTCACTGAAGCTTTCTTT
>NA|TRBD1|TRBJ2-2|TRBV15
CATSRDSARRGNAGELFF
TGTGCCACCAGCAGAGATTCGGCCCGCAGGGGGAACGCCGGGGAGCTGTTTTTT
>NA|TRBD1|TRBJ2-2|TRBV5-1
CASSWTTGWASGELFF
TGCGCCAGCAGCTGGACGACAGGGTGGGCGTCCGGGGAGCTGTTTTTT